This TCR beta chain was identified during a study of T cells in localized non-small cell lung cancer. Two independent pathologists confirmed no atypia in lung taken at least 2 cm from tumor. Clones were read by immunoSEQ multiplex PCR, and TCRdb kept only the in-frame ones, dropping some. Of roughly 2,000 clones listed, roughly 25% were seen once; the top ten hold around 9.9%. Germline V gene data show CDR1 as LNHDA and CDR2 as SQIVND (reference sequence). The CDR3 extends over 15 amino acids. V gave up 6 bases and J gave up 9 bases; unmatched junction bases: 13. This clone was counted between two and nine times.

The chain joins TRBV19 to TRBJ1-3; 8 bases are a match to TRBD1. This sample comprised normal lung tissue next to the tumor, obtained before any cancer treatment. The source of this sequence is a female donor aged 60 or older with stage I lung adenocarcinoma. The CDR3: CASSRGTGGPGTIYF. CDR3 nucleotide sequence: TGTGCCAGTAGCCGAGGGACAGGAGGTCCGGGCACCATATATTTT. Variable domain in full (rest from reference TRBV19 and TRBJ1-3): DGGITQSPKYLFRKEGQNVTLSCEQNLNHDAMYWYRQDPGQGLRLIYYSQIVNDFQKGDIAEGYSVSREKKESFPLTVTSAQKNPTAFYLCASSRGTGGPGTIYFGEGSWLTVV.